The present T cell receptor beta chain was sequenced within a study of glioma-infiltrating T cells after dendritic cell vaccination. Primers: 60 V beta forward and 13 J beta reverse. This table comes from immunoSEQ multiplex PCR, and its TCRdb copy is limited to in-frame clones, with some not included. The sample includes about 92,000 clones, about nine tenths of them seen just once. The study, taken as a whole, reports: Higher TCR clonality did not directly relate to longer survival. Estimated pretreatment TIL content predicted outcome after dendritic cell vaccination.

Patients had residual fresh-frozen tumor tissue and more than two years of survival data. With V trimmed by 0 bases and J by 12 bases, 9 bases remained unmatched. The CDR3 sequence is 15 residues long. Germline lookup yields CDR1 SGHKS and CDR2 YYEKEE (reference sequence). With respect to this clone: What it binds is not known.

This chain links TRBV5-5 with TRBJ1-6, with 7 bases that match TRBD1. The sample in question was blood, obtained before dendritic cell vaccination. This TCR was recovered from a human donor with glioblastoma. This CDR3 is CASSLAKGAQLPLHF. For the CDR3, the DNA is TGTGCCAGCAGCTTGGCCAAGGGGGCCCAACTACCCCTCCACTTT.